One sample yielded the 29 T cell receptor beta chains listed below, sequenced in a study of T cell responses to AZD1222 COVID-19 vaccine. Generated by immunoSEQ multiplex PCR, the TCRdb table keeps only in-frame clones and is missing some. The sample holds around 160,000 clones, around 91% seen once. The starting material was peripheral blood, obtained on day 0 of AZD1222 vaccination. These receptors were taken from an adult in good health.

The chain is built from TRBV4-1 and TRBJ2-1; D is possibly TRBD2 (5 bases). Trimming removed 1 base from V and 9 bases from J, with 13 bases in between. Germline CDR1 MGHRA, CDR2 YSYEKL. The CDR3 has 14 residues. In DNA, the CDR3 is TGCGCCAGCAGCCAAGCGGCGCGGGCTGCTGAGCAGTTCTTC. Translating it yields CASSQAARAAEQFF.

The chain recombines TRBV4-3 with TRBJ1-1; tentatively, D is TRBD1 (5 bases). CDR3 length equals 15 residues. Germline V lookup: CDR1 LGHNA, CDR2 YSLEER. V dropped 0 bases and J dropped 2 bases, with 10 bases sitting between them. CDR3 DNA sequence: TGCGCCAGCAGCCAAGATAGGGACCTAAACACTGAAGCTTTCTTT. It yields the protein CASSQDRDLNTEAFF.

The rearrangement uses TRBV4-1 and TRBJ1-5; 8 nucleotides agree with TRBD1. Germline CDR1 and CDR2: MGHRA and YSYEKL. V shed 1 base, J shed 0 bases, and the junction held 8 bases outside the gene matches. CDR3 size: 18 residues. The CDR3 DNA follows: TGCGCCAGCAGCCAAGTGGCGCAGGGGGCGGGTAGCAATCAGCCCCAGCATTTT. This sequence encodes CASSQVAQGAGSNQPQHF.

This chain links TRBV5-4 with TRBJ1-1; the D is unclear. CDR1 is SGHNT, CDR2 YYREEE, per germline (reference sequence). The CDR3 is made up of 13 amino acids. V was shortened by 1 base and J by 1 base, with 5 bases between the two germline ends. This chain's CDR3 is CASSLWQNTEAFF. For the CDR3, the DNA is TGTGCCAGCAGCTTGTGGCAGAACACTGAAGCTTTCTTT.

The chain carries TRBV28 and TRBJ2-7; D gene uncertain. Trimming shortened V by 8 bases and J by 5 bases, and 13 bases separated the two germline ends. The CDR3 spans 12 residues. CDR1 and CDR2 from the germline V gene are MDHEN and SYDVKM. CDR3 DNA: TGTGCCAGCGTGAGGTCCGGGCACGAGCAGTACTTC. Translated: CASVRSGHEQYF.

The chain recombines TRBV11-3 with TRBJ2-7, with D possibly being TRBD1 or TRBD2 (5 bases each). The CDR3 loop spans 13 amino acids. Trimming removed 1 base at V and 4 bases at J, with 8 bases between. The germline V gene has CDR1 SGHNT and CDR2 YENEEA. In DNA form, the CDR3 reads TGTGCCAGCAGCTTAGGGGGACCTTACGAGCAGTACTTC. It codes for CASSLGGPYEQYF.

V gene TRBV6-4 combines with J gene TRBJ2-1; 9 bases are shared with TRBD2. CDR1 and CDR2 from the germline V gene are MRHNA and SNTAGT. The CDR3 is made up of 15 amino acids. V trimming: 3 bases; J trimming: 5 bases; junction bases outside the gene matches: 5. As DNA, the CDR3 is TGTGCCAGCAGTGATGCCCTAGCGGGAAACAATGAGCAGTTCTTC. Protein product: CASSDALAGNNEQFF.

The gene calls are TRBV18 and TRBJ1-2; D gene uncertain. Germline lookup yields CDR1 KGHSH and CDR2 LQKENI. There are 14 residues in the CDR3. V lost 2 bases to trimming and J lost 0 bases, with 7 bases between them. The CDR3 sequence is CASSPRTTNYGYTF. CDR3 coding DNA: TGTGCCAGCTCACCAAGAACTACTAACTATGGCTACACCTTC.

The V gene is TRBV9, the J gene TRBJ2-1; a weak D match, TRBD2 (6 bases). CDR1 is SGDLS, CDR2 YYNGEE, per germline. The CDR3 is 14 residues long. V lost 0 bases and J 6 bases, leaving 10 bases between the germline ends. The CDR3 reads CASSVGGGLNEQFF. Here the CDR3 DNA reads TGTGCCAGCAGCGTAGGAGGAGGGCTCAATGAGCAGTTCTTC.

In nucleotides, the CDR3 is TGTGCCAGCAGCCTACCCCCTTCCTACAATGAGCAGTTCTTC. Its protein product is CASSLPPSYNEQFF. The V gene is TRBV5-4, the J gene TRBJ2-1; no definite D call. V gave up 4 bases and J gave up 1 base, with 9 bases separating them. The CDR3 runs 14 residues. Germline values: CDR1 SGHNT, CDR2 YYREEE (reference sequence).

CDR3 nucleotide sequence: TGTGCCAGCAGTCGAAATTTCAGGGGGGTGAACACTGAAGCTTTCTTT. The encoded protein is CASSRNFRGVNTEAFF. The V and J genes are TRBV27 and TRBJ1-1; 7 nucleotides align to TRBD1. The junction had 9 bases not matched to a gene; V was cut back by 5 bases and J by 0 bases. The germline gives CDR1 MNHEY, CDR2 SMNVEV (reference sequence). The CDR3 is made up of 16 amino acids.

The CDR3 reads CASSHGGRQFDEKLFF. The CDR3, as DNA: TGCGCCAGCAGCCATGGGGGTAGGCAGTTTGATGAAAAACTGTTTTTT. The rearrangement links TRBV4-1 to TRBJ1-4; tentatively, D is TRBD1 (5 bases). V was clipped by 3 bases and J by 6 bases, with 17 bases between them. The CDR3 spans 16 residues. The germline V gene encodes CDR1 MGHRA and CDR2 YSYEKL.

This chain joins TRBV2 and TRBJ2-5; 11 positions match TRBD2. The CDR3 extends over 17 amino acids. Germline CDR1 reads SNHLY; CDR2 reads FYNNEI. V lost 5 bases to trimming and J lost 4 bases; unmatched junction nucleotides: 12. The CDR3 loop is CASSQRIAGGPAETQYF. CDR3 sequence (DNA): TGTGCCAGCAGTCAAAGGATAGCGGGGGGGCCTGCAGAGACCCAGTACTTC.

Only one count was recorded for this clone. The CDR3 reads CATTRGTGINEKLFF. CDR3 bases: TGTGCCACTACAAGGGGGACAGGGATAAACGAAAAACTGTTTTTT. The rearrangement uses TRBV6-5 and TRBJ1-4, with 9 bases lining up with TRBD1. The trim removed 10 bases at V and 8 bases at J, leaving 14 bases unmatched. CDR3 length equals 15 residues. CDR1 MNHEY and CDR2 SVGAGI come from the germline V gene.

The chain is built from TRBV5-1 and TRBJ1-2, with D uncertain. CDR3 length: 13 amino acids. The germline V gene has CDR1 SGHRS and CDR2 YFSETQ. With 0 bases removed from V and 8 bases from J, the gap between germline ends came to 11 bases. The CDR3 nucleotides read TGCGCCAGCAGCTTGGCCGGTGAAGGGGGCTACACCTTC. Protein: CASSLAGEGGYTF.

V and J are TRBV4-2 and TRBJ1-2; D may be TRBD1 (5 bases). The CDR3 has 14 residues. V lost 0 bases and J lost 7, with 12 bases in between. Germline V gene data show CDR1 as LGHNA and CDR2 as YNFKEQ. CDR3 amino acids: CASSQDEGLGGYTF. In DNA form, the CDR3 reads TGTGCCAGCAGCCAAGATGAGGGGCTCGGTGGCTACACCTTC.

The J gene is TRBJ2-5, the V gene TRBV5-4; 8 nucleotides align to TRBD1. In germline, CDR1 is SGHNT, CDR2 YYREEE (reference sequence). V lost 4 bases to trimming and J lost 4 bases; unmatched junction nucleotides: 3. There are 13 residues in the CDR3. The CDR3 DNA sequence: TGTGCCAGCAGCAGCGGACAGGGAGAGACCCAGTACTTC. It encodes CASSSGQGETQYF.

CDR3 DNA sequence: TGTGCCAGTAGTATAAGTGTGAGAATAGGGAGGGACAGTAGCTCTGGGGCCAACGTCCTGACTTTC. It codes for CASSISVRIGRDSSSGANVLTF. This rearrangement joins TRBV19 to TRBJ2-6, with D possibly called TRBD1 or TRBD2 (7 bases each). The V end lost 2 bases, the J end lost 0 bases, and 26 bases lay between the germline ends. CDR3 size: 22 residues. CDR1 and CDR2 from the germline V gene are LNHDA and SQIVND (reference sequence). Combining the CDR3 with reference TRBV19 and TRBJ2-6 gives the whole variable domain DGGITQSPKYLFRKEGQNVTLSCEQNLNHDAMYWYRQDPGQGLRLIYYSQIVNDFQKGDIAEGYSVSREKKESFPLTVTSAQKNPTAFYLCASSISVRIGRDSSSGANVLTFGAGSRLTVL.

A few counts support this clone. The V call is TRBV5-1, the J call TRBJ2-7; TRBD2 matches 12 bases. V shed 2 bases and J 1 base; nucleotides not matched to a gene: 7. The CDR3 loop spans 17 amino acids. CDR1 is SGHRS, CDR2 YFSETQ, per germline. This chain's CDR3 is CASSLSFGTSGSYEQYF. CDR3 bases: TGCGCCAGCAGCTTATCCTTCGGGACTAGCGGGTCCTACGAGCAGTACTTC. The entire variable domain, with the rest obtained from reference TRBV5-1 and TRBJ2-7, is as follows: KAGVTQTPRYLIKTRGQQVTLSCSPISGHRSVSWYQQTPGQGLQFLFEYFSETQRNKGNFPGRFSGRQFSNSRSEMNVSTLELGDSALYLCASSLSFGTSGSYEQYFGPGTRLTVT.

J is TRBJ2-3 and V is TRBV10-3; D might be TRBD1 or TRBD2, each matching 7 bases. There are 18 residues in the CDR3. CDR1 and CDR2 from the germline V gene are ENHRY and SYGVKD. V was cut by 4 bases and J by 2 bases, with 22 bases left in between. This chain's CDR3 is CAISGGGRGREYTDTQYF. As DNA, the CDR3 is TGTGCCATCAGTGGAGGGGGTAGGGGGCGGGAGTACACAGATACGCAGTATTTT.

This chain uses TRBV5-1 with TRBJ2-5; possibly TRBD2 for D (5 bases). CDR3 length: 13 amino acids. The germline CDR1 and CDR2 sequences are SGHRS and YFSETQ. Trimming removed 4 bases from V and 4 bases from J, with 11 bases in between. In DNA form, the CDR3 reads TGCGCCAGCAGCATTGGTGCGGGAGAGACCCAGTACTTC. Its translation: CASSIGAGETQYF.

This chain uses TRBV6-5 with TRBJ1-1; possibly TRBD1 for D (5 bases). Trimming removed 2 bases from V and 4 bases from J, with 11 bases in between. Germline lookup yields CDR1 MNHEY and CDR2 SVGAGI. This CDR3 is 14 amino acids long. For the CDR3, the DNA is TGTGCCAGCAGTTACCAGGGCCTCTCCACTGAAGCTTTCTTT. Translation: CASSYQGLSTEAFF.

With regard to this clone: Different DNA sequences within this sample yield the same CDR3. The chain couples TRBV7-2 to TRBJ1-1, with D perhaps TRBD1 (6 bases). V was clipped by 4 bases and J by 1 base, with 7 bases between them. CDR1 SGHTA and CDR2 FQGNSA come from the germline V gene. This CDR3 has 13 residues. DNA for the CDR3: TGTGCCAGCAGCTCACAGGGGAACACTGAAGCTTTCTTT. Translating gives CASSSQGNTEAFF.

The V and J genes are TRBV5-1 and TRBJ1-1; D is uncertain. The CDR3 covers 14 residues. Germline V gene sequence: CDR1 SGHRS, CDR2 YFSETQ. Trimming removed 3 bases from V and 6 bases from J, with 15 bases in between. This chain's CDR3 is CASSSYTAQAEAFF. The CDR3 DNA reads as TGCGCCAGCAGCTCTTACACGGCCCAGGCTGAAGCTTTCTTT.

The V and J genes are TRBV27 and TRBJ2-7; 10 nucleotides line up with TRBD1. This CDR3 is 18 amino acids long. Trimming at V came to 2 bases and at J to 6 bases, leaving 16 bases not matched to a gene. From germline, CDR1 is MNHEY and CDR2 SMNVEV (reference sequence). The CDR3 region has the DNA TGTGCCAGCAGTTTAGTCCCTCCTAGGACAGGGGGTCTGGTCGAGCAGTACTTC. Protein sequence: CASSLVPPRTGGLVEQYF.

The rearrangement joins TRBV2 to TRBJ2-3, with no clear D. Between the trimmed V and J ends, which lost 7 bases and 1 base, there was a span of 6 bases. The germline V gene encodes CDR1 SNHLY and CDR2 FYNNEI. The CDR3 is made up of 12 amino acids. In DNA, the CDR3 is TGTGCCAGCAAATCCCGCACAGATACGCAGTATTTT. Translation gives CASKSRTDTQYF. Filled out from reference TRBV2 and TRBJ2-3, the complete variable domain reads EPEVTQTPSHQVTQMGQEVILRCVPISNHLYFYWYRQILGQKVEFLVSFYNNEISEKSEIFDDQFSVERPDGSNFTLKIRSTKLEDSAMYFCASKSRTDTQYFGPGTRLTVL.

This chain connects TRBV9 to TRBJ1-6; D perhaps matches TRBD1 (6 bases). The V and J ends lost 4 bases and 4 bases respectively, with 15 bases between them. CDR3 length: 16 residues. Germline CDR1 reads SGDLS; CDR2 reads YYNGEE. CDR3 in DNA: TGTGCCAGCAGCCCGCCCGGGGGCGGGTATAATTCACCCCTCCACTTT. It encodes CASSPPGGGYNSPLHF. Together with reference TRBV9 and TRBJ1-6, the CDR3 gives the full variable domain: DSGVTQTPKHLITATGQRVTLRCSPRSGDLSVYWYQQSLDQGLQFLIQYYNGEERAKGNILERFSAQQFPDLHSELNLSSLELGDSALYFCASSPPGGGYNSPLHFGNGTRLTVT.

The CDR3 loop is CASSYTALRGAGSYNEQFF. The CDR3 DNA reads as TGTGCCAGCAGTTACACGGCCCTCCGTGGAGCGGGGAGCTACAATGAGCAGTTCTTC. V gene TRBV6-2 or TRBV6-3 combines with J gene TRBJ2-1, with 7 positions matching TRBD2. CDR1 and CDR2 from the germline V gene are MNHEY and SVGEGT. With V trimmed by 2 bases and J by 3 bases, 16 bases remained unmatched. This CDR3 is 19 amino acids long.

The chain uses TRBV11-2 and TRBJ1-6; tentative D call: TRBD1 (6 bases). Germline CDR1 SGHAT, CDR2 FQNNGV. The CDR3 has 15 amino acids. The germline V and J ends were trimmed by 5 bases and 7 bases, with 15 bases remaining between them. CDR3 DNA: TGTGCCAGCAGCCGTAGACAGGCTGGGAATTCACCCCTCCACTTT. This encodes CASSRRQAGNSPLHF.